These 13 T cell receptor beta chains came from one sample sequenced in a study of blood T cell repertoires in COVID-19. This table comes from immunoSEQ multiplex PCR, and its TCRdb copy is limited to in-frame clones, with some not included. The sample has 250,000 to 300,000 clones; 70% to 90% are singletons. The sample taken for sequencing was peripheral blood. These receptors all stem from a man between 50 and 59 years old with active or convalescent COVID-19.

This chain connects TRBV12-3 or TRBV12-4 to TRBJ2-7; D is uncertain. The length of the CDR3 is 13 residues. V lost 5 bases, J lost 1 base, and 9 bases lay in between. The CDR3 sequence is CASSISISYEQYF. As DNA, the CDR3 is TGTGCCAGCAGTATCTCTATATCCTACGAGCAGTACTTC.

The chain employs TRBV7-2 and TRBJ2-1; 9 bases align to TRBD2. Trimming took 6 bases from V and 8 from J; bases not matched to a gene: 14. The CDR3 covers 16 residues. Germline V lookup: CDR1 SGHTA, CDR2 FQGNSA. The CDR3 DNA sequence: TGTGCCAGCAGTTCTCCCGGGACTAGCATTTTCCATGAGCAGTTCTTC. Residues: CASSSPGTSIFHEQFF.

V usage is TRBV5-1 and J usage is TRBJ2-1, with 7 bases aligning to TRBD2. V was pared by 4 bases and J by 0 bases, with 10 bases of the junction left unmatched. The CDR3 extends over 17 amino acids. Germline V gene sequence: CDR1 SGHRS, CDR2 YFSETQ. This CDR3 reads CASSPSDGRTSYNEQFF. The CDR3 DNA sequence: TGCGCCAGCAGCCCATCCGACGGGAGGACCTCCTACAATGAGCAGTTCTTC.

This clone was observed a single time. The chain links TRBV6-5 to TRBJ2-1; D is unclear. The CDR3 totals 14 residues. Germline loops: CDR1 MNHEY, CDR2 SVGAGI. V lost 7 bases and J 3 bases, leaving 13 bases between the germline ends. CDR3 amino acids: CASTLTMDYNEQFF. The CDR3 DNA reads as TGTGCCAGCACCCTAACTATGGACTACAATGAGCAGTTCTTC.

This chain links TRBV30 with TRBJ2-7; a possible D gene is TRBD1 (5 bases). The germline V and J ends were trimmed by 0 bases and 6 bases, with 12 bases remaining between them. Germline V gene data show CDR1 as GTSNPN and CDR2 as SVGIG (reference sequence). The CDR3 has 13 residues. The CDR3 nucleotides are TGTGCCTGGAGTGTAGAATTTGACAGCGAGCAGTACTTC. Translating it yields CAWSVEFDSEQYF.

V and J are TRBV12-5 and TRBJ2-7; D remains unclear. There are 16 residues in the CDR3. In germline, CDR1 is LGHNT, CDR2 FRNRAP. Trimming removed 4 bases from V and 5 bases from J, with 21 bases in between. This CDR3 reads CASGSAPGGRRNEQYF. Written as DNA, the CDR3 is TGTGCTAGTGGTTCCGCCCCCGGTGGAAGGCGGAACGAGCAGTACTTC.

The chain employs TRBV30 and TRBJ2-5; no definite D call. Per germline, CDR1 GTSNPN and CDR2 SVGIG (reference sequence). The length of the CDR3 is 12 residues. V was shortened by 1 base and J by 1 base, with 4 bases between the two germline ends. CDR3 region: CAWSAGQETQYF. The CDR3 DNA reads TGTGCCTGGAGTGCAGGCCAAGAGACCCAGTACTTC.

In this sample, this clone turned up once. The V and J genes are TRBV5-1 and TRBJ1-1; 7 bases agree with TRBD1. Germline loops: CDR1 SGHRS, CDR2 YFSETQ. V was pared by 7 bases and J by 7 bases, with 10 bases of the junction left unmatched. CDR3 size: 13 residues. The CDR3 is CASQGMTGNEAFF. Written as DNA, the CDR3 is TGCGCCAGCCAGGGGATGACAGGGAATGAAGCTTTCTTT.

The rearrangement links TRBV28 to TRBJ2-7; 8 bases align to TRBD1. J lost 5 bases, V lost 8 bases, and 8 bases had no gene match. The CDR3 is 13 amino acids. Germline CDR1 is MDHEN and CDR2 is SYDVKM. CDR3 residues: CASDRGEWNEQYF. DNA for the CDR3: TGTGCCAGCGACAGGGGCGAATGGAACGAGCAGTACTTC.

This clone was seen a single time. The rearrangement joins TRBV12-3 or TRBV12-4 to TRBJ2-3; D is ambiguous. Trimming removed 3 bases from V and 5 bases from J, with 6 bases in between. The CDR3 is 12 amino acids. CDR3 bases: TGTGCCAGCAGTTTCGGCGGAGATACGCAGTATTTT. It is translated as CASSFGGDTQYF.

The rearrangement links TRBV6-5 to TRBJ2-5; 7 positions match TRBD2. The CDR3 extends over 15 amino acids. The germline gives CDR1 MNHEY, CDR2 SVGAGI. V trimming: 6 bases; J trimming: 4 bases; junction bases outside the gene matches: 11. The CDR3 DNA is TGTGCCAGCAGCCCAGCGGGGAGAAAGGGAGAGACCCAGTACTTC. Translating it yields CASSPAGRKGETQYF.

This chain connects TRBV5-1 to TRBJ2-1; D is possibly TRBD1 (6 bases). The ends were cut back, 4 bases at V and 6 bases at J, with 14 bases in the middle. Germline assignment: CDR1 SGHRS and CDR2 YFSETQ. CDR3 length: 14 amino acids. The CDR3: CASSALQGSNEQFF. The CDR3 nucleotides read TGCGCCAGCAGCGCGCTACAGGGTTCCAATGAGCAGTTCTTC.

In its sample, this clone was seen once. The chain links TRBV18 to TRBJ1-2, with D perhaps TRBD1 (5 bases). Germline V gene sequence: CDR1 KGHSH, CDR2 LQKENI. V gave up 8 bases and J gave up 0 bases, with 16 bases separating them. The CDR3 consists of 15 residues. The CDR3 DNA sequence: TGTGCCAGCGCGGCATCAGGGTTAGCTAACTATGGCTACACCTTC. Translating gives CASAASGLANYGYTF.